Only a few counts were recorded for the clone carrying this T cell receptor beta chain. The CDR3 totals 14 residues. CDR1 MNHEY and CDR2 SMNVEV come from the germline V gene (reference sequence). V was clipped by 1 base and J by 3 bases, with 9 bases between them. The sample originates from a study of regulatory T cells in long-lasting Graves disease. With iRepertoire HTBI primers and Arm-PCR of CDR3 regions, TCR beta libraries were built. Source study methods: The samples included around 65 TRBV and 14 to 15 TRBJ segments. Using its own MiXCR run on the multiplex PCR reads, TCRdb lists one record per CDR3 protein. The authors' filters were not applied to this entry. The table has 400,000 to 650,000 distinct CDR3 sequences, more than 15% seen once; the top ten hold 25%. The time point: newly diagnosed GD, antithyroid drugs for less than 3 months. Preparation of the TCR library used RNA extracted from PBMCs.

These data were also reused for a study on T cells in Graves' hyperthyroidism and ophthalmopathy. That publication notes: Hyperthyroidism was newly diagnosed in patients aged 18 to 65 (duration under 2 months).

The V gene is TRBV27, the J gene TRBJ1-1; weak D call: TRBD1 (6 bases). This clonotype originated in a middle-aged woman with Graves disease. The sequences come from peripheral blood mononuclear cells (PBMCs), collected at new diagnosis, from a patient treated with antithyroid drugs. CDR3 in DNA: TGTGCCAGCAGTTTATGGGGGGCTTACACTGAAGCTTTCTTT. This gives the protein CASSLWGAYTEAFF.